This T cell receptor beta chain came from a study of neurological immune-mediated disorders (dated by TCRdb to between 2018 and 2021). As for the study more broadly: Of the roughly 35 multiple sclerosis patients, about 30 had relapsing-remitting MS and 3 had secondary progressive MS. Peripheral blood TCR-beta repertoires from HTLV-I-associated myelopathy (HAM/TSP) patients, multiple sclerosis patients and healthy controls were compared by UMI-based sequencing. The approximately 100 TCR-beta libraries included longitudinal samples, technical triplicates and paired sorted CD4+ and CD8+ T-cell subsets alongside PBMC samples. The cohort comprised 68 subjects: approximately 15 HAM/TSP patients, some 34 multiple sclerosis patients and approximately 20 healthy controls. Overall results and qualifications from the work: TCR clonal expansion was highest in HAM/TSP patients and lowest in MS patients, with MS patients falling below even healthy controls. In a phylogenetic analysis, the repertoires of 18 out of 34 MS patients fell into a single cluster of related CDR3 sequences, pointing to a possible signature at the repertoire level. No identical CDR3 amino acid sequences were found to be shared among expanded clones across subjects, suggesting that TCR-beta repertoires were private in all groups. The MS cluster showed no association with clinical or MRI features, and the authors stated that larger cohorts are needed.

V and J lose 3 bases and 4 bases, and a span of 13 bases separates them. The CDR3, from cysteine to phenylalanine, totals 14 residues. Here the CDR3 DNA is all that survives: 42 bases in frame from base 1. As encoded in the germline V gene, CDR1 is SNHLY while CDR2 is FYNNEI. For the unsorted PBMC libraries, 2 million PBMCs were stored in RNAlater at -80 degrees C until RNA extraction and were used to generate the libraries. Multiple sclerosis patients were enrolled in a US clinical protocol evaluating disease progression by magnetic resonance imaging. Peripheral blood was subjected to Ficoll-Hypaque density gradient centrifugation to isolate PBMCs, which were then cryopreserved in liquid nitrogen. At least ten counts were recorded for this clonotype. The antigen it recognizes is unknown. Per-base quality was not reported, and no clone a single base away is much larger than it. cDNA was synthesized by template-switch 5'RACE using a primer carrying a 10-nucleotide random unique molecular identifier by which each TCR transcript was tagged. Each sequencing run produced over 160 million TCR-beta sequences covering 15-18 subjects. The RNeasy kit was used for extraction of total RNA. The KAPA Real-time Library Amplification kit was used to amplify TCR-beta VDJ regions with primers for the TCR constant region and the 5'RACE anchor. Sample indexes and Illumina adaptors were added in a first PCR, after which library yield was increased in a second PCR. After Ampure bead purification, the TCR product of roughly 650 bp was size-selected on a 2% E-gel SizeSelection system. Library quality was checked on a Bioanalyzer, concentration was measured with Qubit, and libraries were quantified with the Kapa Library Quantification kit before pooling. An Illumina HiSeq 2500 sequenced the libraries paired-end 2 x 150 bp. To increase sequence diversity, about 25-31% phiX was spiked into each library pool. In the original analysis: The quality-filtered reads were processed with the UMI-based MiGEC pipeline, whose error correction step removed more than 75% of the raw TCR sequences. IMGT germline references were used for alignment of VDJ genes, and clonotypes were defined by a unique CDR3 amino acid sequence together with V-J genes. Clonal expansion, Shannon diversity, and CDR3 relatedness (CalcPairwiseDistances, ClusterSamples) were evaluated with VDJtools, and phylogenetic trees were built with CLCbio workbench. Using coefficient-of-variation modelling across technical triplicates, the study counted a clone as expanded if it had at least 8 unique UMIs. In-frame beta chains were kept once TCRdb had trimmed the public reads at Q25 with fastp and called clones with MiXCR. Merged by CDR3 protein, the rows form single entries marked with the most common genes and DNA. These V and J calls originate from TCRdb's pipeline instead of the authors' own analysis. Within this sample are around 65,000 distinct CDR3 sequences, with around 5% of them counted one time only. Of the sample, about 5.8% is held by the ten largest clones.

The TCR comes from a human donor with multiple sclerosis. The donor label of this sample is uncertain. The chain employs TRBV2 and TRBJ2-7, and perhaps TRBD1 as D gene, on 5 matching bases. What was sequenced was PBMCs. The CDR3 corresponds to CASSDAKGRYEQYF. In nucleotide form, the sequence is TGTGCCAGCAGTGACGCAAAGGGGCGGTACGAGCAGTACTTC.